This is a list of T cell receptor beta chains from one sample in a study of regulatory T cells in long-lasting Graves disease. MiXCR was run by TCRdb on the multiplex PCR reads, yielding one entry per CDR3 protein. The table lists approximately 400,000 distinct CDR3 sequences, 14% to 15% of them singletons. This sample was also put to use in a study of T cells in Graves' hyperthyroidism and ophthalmopathy.

The input for sequencing was peripheral blood mononuclear cells (PBMCs), taken at new diagnosis, from a patient treated with antithyroid drugs. The receptors shown here come from a woman in her twenties or thirties with Graves disease. Each CDR3 is given without its conserved first and last residue.

CDR3 protein	V gene	J gene
ASSRGAGSGELF	TRBV5-1	TRBJ2-2
ASSKGQGASKTEAF	TRBV6-1	TRBJ1-1
ASSQQTYNEQF	TRBV19	TRBJ2-1
SATPLTGFTDTQY	TRBV29-1	TRBJ2-3
ASSYRTAPYEQY	TRBV6-5	TRBJ2-7
SATAGNTIY	TRBV29-1	TRBJ1-3
SAWTSGTNEQY	TRBV20-1	TRBJ2-7
ASSPRTGTGDSPLH	TRBV12-3/TRBV12-4	TRBJ1-6
ASSEGGRAEQF	TRBV25-1	TRBJ2-1
ASSFLNRDEKLF	TRBV12-3/TRBV12-4	TRBJ1-4
SAIDGATRLTEAF	TRBV20-1	TRBJ1-1
ASSSNKGAGELF	TRBV11-3	TRBJ2-2
ASSQETRKPSREQY	TRBV4-2	TRBJ2-7
ASSPKRESHNEQF	TRBV28	TRBJ2-1
SVLAGAPTEQY	TRBV29-1	TRBJ2-7
ASSDPRNEQY	TRBV4-1	TRBJ2-7
ASSRDWTFTDTQY	TRBV9	TRBJ2-3
ASSQSATGDFAVMSNQPQH	TRBV3-1	TRBJ1-5
ASSFSPGDEQF	TRBV5-1	TRBJ2-1
ASSPISGFGDSQPQH	TRBV27	TRBJ1-5
ATSDLYGTGGVETQY	TRBV24-1	TRBJ2-5
AWRRGSTDTQY	TRBV30	TRBJ2-3
SASTSGISYEQY	TRBV20-1	TRBJ2-7
ASSQSGGPYNEQF	TRBV16	TRBJ2-1
ASSVMGTSGYEQY	TRBV9	TRBJ2-7
ASSRDGPTGELF	TRBV7-3	TRBJ2-2
ASSQATMGLAGDTDTQY	TRBV3-1	TRBJ2-3
ASSLARMVNTEAF	TRBV7-2	TRBJ1-1
ASSRDRHTDTQY	TRBV12-3/TRBV12-4	TRBJ2-3
ASSLRQPSSGNTIY	TRBV12-3/TRBV12-4	TRBJ1-3
ASSPGTGQYYGYT	TRBV4-2	TRBJ1-2
SATDGNNEQF	TRBV20-1	TRBJ2-1
ATSRVGIGNQPQH	TRBV15	TRBJ1-5
ASSYSRRVGNQPQH	TRBV6-2/TRBV6-3	TRBJ1-5
ASSLGRGVFTDTQY	TRBV11-3	TRBJ2-3
ASSPLGTYNEQF	TRBV3-1	TRBJ2-1
ASSSETGRRTEAF	TRBV6-2/TRBV6-3	TRBJ1-1
ASSPGRGTAQY	TRBV13	TRBJ2-3
AWVKRRGGELF	TRBV30	TRBJ2-2
SVEVIEGQPQH	TRBV29-1	TRBJ1-5
AWSVGTSGRFDEQF	TRBV30	TRBJ2-1
SVEVLGVSNYGYT	TRBV29-1	TRBJ1-2
ASSIGSTDTQY	TRBV19	TRBJ2-3
SAVGSESGGYGYT	TRBV29-1	TRBJ1-2
SARENDRADYEQY	TRBV20-1	TRBJ2-7
ASSDGRMNQPQH	TRBV5-1	TRBJ1-5
ASSDISLAGDEETQY	TRBV10-1	TRBJ2-5
ASSYSAKNIQY	TRBV6-2/TRBV6-3	.
ASSAPGTDTQY	TRBV6-1	TRBJ2-3
ATSRGSLRYKSYNEQF	TRBV15	TRBJ2-1
ASSPDRMLSPSLSQETQY	TRBV5-1	TRBJ2-5
ASSRAGGYEQY	TRBV6-1	TRBJ2-7
ASSPRGSVAVYNEQF	TRBV11-2	TRBJ2-1
ASSTPGEGSNTEAF	TRBV27	TRBJ1-1